Reported below is one T cell receptor (beta chain). Its antigen is unknown. TCRdb keeps only in-frame clones here, not all; method: immunoSEQ multiplex PCR. The data contain 5,500 to 7,000 clones, around three fifths of them seen just once; the ten biggest clones take up 11%. Germline V gene lookup returns CDR1 SGHDN and CDR2 FVKESK. This CDR3 is built from 15 residues. Trimming shortened V by 5 bases and J by 5 bases, and 16 bases separated the two germline ends. This specimen comes from a study of regulatory dendritic cells for organ transplantation. Study outcomes and limitations: Naive CD4+ and CD8+ repertoires were highly diverse; memory CD8+ was most oligoclonal.

V is TRBV14 and J is TRBJ2-4; TRBD2 is a possible D gene (7 bases). The origin of this receptor is a human donor in good health. The sequenced material came from memory CD8+ T cells from blood. Subset specified: CD45RO+ memory T cells. The CDR3 reads CASSDYQGGENIQYF. The CDR3 nucleotides read TGTGCCAGCAGCGACTACCAAGGGGGGGAAAACATTCAGTACTTC.